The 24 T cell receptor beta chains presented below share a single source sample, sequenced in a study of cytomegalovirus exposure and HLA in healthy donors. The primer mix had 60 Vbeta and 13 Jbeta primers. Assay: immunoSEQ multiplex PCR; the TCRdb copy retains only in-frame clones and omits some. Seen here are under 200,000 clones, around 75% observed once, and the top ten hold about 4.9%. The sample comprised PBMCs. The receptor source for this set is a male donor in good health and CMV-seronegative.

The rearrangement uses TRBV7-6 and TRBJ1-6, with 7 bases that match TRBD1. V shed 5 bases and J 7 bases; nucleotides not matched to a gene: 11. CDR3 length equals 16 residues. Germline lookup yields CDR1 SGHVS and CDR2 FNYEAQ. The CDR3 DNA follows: TGTGCCAGCAGCCAGAATGAGGACAGGTGGAATTCACCCCTCCACTTT. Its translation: CASSQNEDRWNSPLHF.

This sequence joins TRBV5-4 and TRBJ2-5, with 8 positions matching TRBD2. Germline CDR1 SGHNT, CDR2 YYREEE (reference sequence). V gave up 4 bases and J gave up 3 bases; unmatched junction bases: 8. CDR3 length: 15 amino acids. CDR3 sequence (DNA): TGTGCCAGCAGCGGGTTCGGGGGGGGTAAAGAGACCCAGTACTTC. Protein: CASSGFGGGKETQYF.

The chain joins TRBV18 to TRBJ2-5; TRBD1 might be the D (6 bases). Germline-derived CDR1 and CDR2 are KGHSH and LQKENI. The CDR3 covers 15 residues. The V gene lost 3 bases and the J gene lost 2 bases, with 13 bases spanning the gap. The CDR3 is CASSPPGTLQETQYF. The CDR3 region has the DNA TGTGCCAGCTCACCCCCTGGGACACTTCAAGAGACCCAGTACTTC.

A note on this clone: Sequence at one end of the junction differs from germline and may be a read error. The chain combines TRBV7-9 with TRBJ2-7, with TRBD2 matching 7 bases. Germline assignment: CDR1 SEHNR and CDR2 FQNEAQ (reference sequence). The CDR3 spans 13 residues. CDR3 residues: CASSRGGDYKQYF. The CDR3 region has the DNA TGTGCCAGCAGCCGGGGAGGGGACTACAAGCAGTACTTC.

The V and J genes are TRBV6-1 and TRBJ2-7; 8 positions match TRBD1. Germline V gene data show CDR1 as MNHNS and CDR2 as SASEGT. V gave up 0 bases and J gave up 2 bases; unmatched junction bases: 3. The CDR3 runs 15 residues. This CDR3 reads CASSEATGVPYEQYF. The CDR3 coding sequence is TGTGCCAGCAGTGAAGCGACAGGGGTCCCCTACGAGCAGTACTTC.

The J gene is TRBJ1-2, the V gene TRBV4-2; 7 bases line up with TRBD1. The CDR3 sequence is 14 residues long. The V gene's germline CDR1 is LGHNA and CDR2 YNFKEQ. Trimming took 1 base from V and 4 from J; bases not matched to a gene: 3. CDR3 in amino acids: CASSQADRAYGYTF. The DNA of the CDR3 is TGTGCCAGCAGCCAAGCAGACAGGGCCTATGGCTACACCTTC.

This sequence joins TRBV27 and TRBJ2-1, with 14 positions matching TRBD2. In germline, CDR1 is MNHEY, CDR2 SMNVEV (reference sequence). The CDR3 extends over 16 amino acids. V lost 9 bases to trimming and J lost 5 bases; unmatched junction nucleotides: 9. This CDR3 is CARTGTSGRNHNEQFF. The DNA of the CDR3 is TGTGCCAGAACCGGGACTAGCGGGAGAAACCACAATGAGCAGTTCTTC.

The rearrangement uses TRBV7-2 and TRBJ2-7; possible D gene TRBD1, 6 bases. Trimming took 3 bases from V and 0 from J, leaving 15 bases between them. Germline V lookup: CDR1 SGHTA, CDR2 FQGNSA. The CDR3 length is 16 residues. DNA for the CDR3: TGTGCCAGCAGCTTGGCCGGACAGTCCAGCTCCTACGAGCAGTACTTC. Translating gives CASSLAGQSSSYEQYF.

In DNA form, the CDR3 reads TGTGCCACCGCACTAGCGGGGAGCTCCTACAATGAGCAGTTCTTC. The encoded protein is CATALAGSSYNEQFF. The rearrangement uses TRBV28 and TRBJ2-1; 10 nucleotides line up with TRBD2. This CDR3 comprises 15 residues. The ends lost 10 bases at V and 0 bases at J; junction bases unmatched: 6. In germline, CDR1 is MDHEN, CDR2 SYDVKM.

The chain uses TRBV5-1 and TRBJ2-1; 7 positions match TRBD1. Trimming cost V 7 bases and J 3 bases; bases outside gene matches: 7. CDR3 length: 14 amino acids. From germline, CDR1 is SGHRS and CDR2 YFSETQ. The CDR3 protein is CASSRDSGYNEQFF. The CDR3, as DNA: TGCGCCAGCTCCCGGGACAGCGGCTACAATGAGCAGTTCTTC.

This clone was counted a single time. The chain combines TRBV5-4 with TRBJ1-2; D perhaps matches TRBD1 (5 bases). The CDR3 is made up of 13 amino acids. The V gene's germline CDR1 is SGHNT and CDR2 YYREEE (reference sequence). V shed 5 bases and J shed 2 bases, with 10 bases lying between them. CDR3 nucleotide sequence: TGTGCCAGCAGTGCCGACAGAAACTATGGCTACACCTTC. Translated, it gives CASSADRNYGYTF.

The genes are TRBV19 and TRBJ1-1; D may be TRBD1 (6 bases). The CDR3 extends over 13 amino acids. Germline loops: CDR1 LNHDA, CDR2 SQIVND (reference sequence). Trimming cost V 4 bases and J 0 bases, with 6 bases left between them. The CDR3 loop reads CASSRTVNTEAFF. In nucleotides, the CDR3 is TGTGCCAGTAGTAGGACAGTGAACACTGAAGCTTTCTTT.

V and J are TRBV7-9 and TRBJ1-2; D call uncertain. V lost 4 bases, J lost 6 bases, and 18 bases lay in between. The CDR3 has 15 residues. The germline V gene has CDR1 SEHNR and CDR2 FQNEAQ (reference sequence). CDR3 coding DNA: TGTGCCAGCAGCTCAGGAGGGTGGTCAGAGAATGGCTACACCTTC. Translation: CASSSGGWSENGYTF.

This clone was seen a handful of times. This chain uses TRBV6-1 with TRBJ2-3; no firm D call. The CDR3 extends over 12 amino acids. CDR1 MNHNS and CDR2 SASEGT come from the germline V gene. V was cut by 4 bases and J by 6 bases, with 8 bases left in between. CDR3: CASSGEEDTQYF. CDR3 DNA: TGTGCCAGCAGTGGCGAAGAGGATACGCAGTATTTT.

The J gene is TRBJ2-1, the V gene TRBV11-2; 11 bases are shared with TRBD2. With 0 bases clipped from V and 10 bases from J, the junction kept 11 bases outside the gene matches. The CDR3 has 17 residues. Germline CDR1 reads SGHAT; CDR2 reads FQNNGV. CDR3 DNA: TGTGCCAGCAGCTTAGATTGGAGAGTAGCGGGGGGGATGGAGCAGTTCTTC. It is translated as CASSLDWRVAGGMEQFF.

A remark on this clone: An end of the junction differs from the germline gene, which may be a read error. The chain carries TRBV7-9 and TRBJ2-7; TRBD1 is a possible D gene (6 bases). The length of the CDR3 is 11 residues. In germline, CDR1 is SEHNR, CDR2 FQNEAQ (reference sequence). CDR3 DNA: TGTTCCAGCAGCCCGGACAGCCCGCAGTACTTC. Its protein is CSSSPDSPQYF.

CDR3 sequence reads: CASSPGGNYGYTF. CDR3 sequence (DNA): TGTGCCAGCAGCCCAGGGGGCAACTATGGCTACACCTTC. The genes are TRBV27 and TRBJ1-2, with 8 bases fitting TRBD1. CDR3 length: 13 residues. Germline V gene data show CDR1 as MNHEY and CDR2 as SMNVEV (reference sequence). The V gene end was trimmed by 6 bases and the J gene end by 2 bases; junction bases not matched to a gene: 2.

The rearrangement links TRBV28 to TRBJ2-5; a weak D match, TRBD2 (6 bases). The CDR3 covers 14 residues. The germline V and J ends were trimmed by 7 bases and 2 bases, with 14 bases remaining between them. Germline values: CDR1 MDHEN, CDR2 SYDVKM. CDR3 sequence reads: CASTGDGRQETQYF. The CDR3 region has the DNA TGTGCCAGCACCGGGGACGGGAGACAAGAGACCCAGTACTTC.

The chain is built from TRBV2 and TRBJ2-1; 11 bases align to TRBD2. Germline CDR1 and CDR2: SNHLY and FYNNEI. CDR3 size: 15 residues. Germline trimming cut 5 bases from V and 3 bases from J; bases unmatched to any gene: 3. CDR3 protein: CASSPTSGDYNEQFF. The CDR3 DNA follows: TGTGCCAGCAGTCCGACTAGCGGGGACTACAATGAGCAGTTCTTC.

Written as DNA, the CDR3 is TGTGCCAGCAGAGAGGAGGGAAGAGAGACCCAGTACTTC. It codes for CASREEGRETQYF. The rearrangement joins TRBV27 to TRBJ2-5; possible D gene TRBD2, 6 bases. The germline gives CDR1 MNHEY, CDR2 SMNVEV (reference sequence). The CDR3 covers 13 residues. Trimming took off 6 bases at V and 4 bases at J, with 12 bases between the two ends.

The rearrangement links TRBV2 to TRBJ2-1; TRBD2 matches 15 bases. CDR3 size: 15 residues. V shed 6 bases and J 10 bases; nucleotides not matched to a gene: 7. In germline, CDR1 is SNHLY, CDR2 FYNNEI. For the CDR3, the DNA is TGTGCCAGCAGGAGGGGACTAGCGGGGGGTCACGAGCAGTTCTTC. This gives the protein CASRRGLAGGHEQFF.

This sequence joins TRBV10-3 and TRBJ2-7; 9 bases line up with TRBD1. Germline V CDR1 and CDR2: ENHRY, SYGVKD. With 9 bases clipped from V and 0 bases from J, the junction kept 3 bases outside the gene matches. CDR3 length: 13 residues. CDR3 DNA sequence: TGTGCCATACGGACAGGGGACTCCTACGAGCAGTACTTC. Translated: CAIRTGDSYEQYF.

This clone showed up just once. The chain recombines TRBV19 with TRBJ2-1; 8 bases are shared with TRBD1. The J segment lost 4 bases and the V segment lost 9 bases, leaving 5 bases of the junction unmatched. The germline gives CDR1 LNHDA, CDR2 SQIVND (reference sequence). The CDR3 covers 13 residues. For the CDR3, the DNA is TGTGCCAGCCGGGACAGGAATTACAATGAGCAGTTCTTC. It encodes CASRDRNYNEQFF. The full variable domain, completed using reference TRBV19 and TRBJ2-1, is DGGITQSPKYLFRKEGQNVTLSCEQNLNHDAMYWYRQDPGQGLRLIYYSQIVNDFQKGDIAEGYSVSREKKESFPLTVTSAQKNPTAFYLCASRDRNYNEQFFGPGTRLTVL.

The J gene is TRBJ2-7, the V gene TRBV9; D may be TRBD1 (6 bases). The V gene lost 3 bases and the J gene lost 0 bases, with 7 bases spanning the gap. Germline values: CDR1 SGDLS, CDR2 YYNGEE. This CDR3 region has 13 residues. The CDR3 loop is CASSGDNSYEQYF. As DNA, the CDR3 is TGTGCCAGCAGCGGGGACAACTCCTACGAGCAGTACTTC.